These T cell receptor beta chains were read from a single sample in a study of blood T cell repertoires in COVID-19. Sequenced by immunoSEQ multiplex PCR; TCRdb stores in-frame clones only, minus some. The sample lists about 140,000 clones; approximately 90% were seen once. The sequenced material came from peripheral blood. The receptors shown here come from a woman aged 80 or older with acute or convalescent COVID-19. The CDR3 runs from the conserved cysteine through the conserved F or W. The order of the fields is V gene, D gene, J gene, clone size, CDR3 length, CDR3 protein, CDR3 DNA. A D gene is named only where the DNA matches it firmly. Clone sizes are given selectively: once, few, many, or a class where the clone is expanded.

TRBV5-5	TRBD1	TRBJ2-2	.	15	CASSSTGQGTGELFF	TGTGCCAGCAGCTCGACAGGACAGGGTACCGGGGAGCTGTTTTTT
TRBV5-1	TRBD1	TRBJ2-5	.	15	CASSLLGTGEETQYF	TGCGCCAGCAGCTTACTCGGGACAGGGGAGGAGACCCAGTACTTC
TRBV12-3/TRBV12-4	.	TRBJ2-7	.	12	CASSPQGYEQYF	TGTGCCAGCAGCCCCCAGGGTTACGAGCAGTACTTC
TRBV12-3/TRBV12-4	.	TRBJ1-2	.	12	CASSLGGGGYTF	TGTGCCAGCAGTTTAGGGGGGGGTGGCTACACCTTC
TRBV6-5	TRBD1	TRBJ1-2	.	12	CASMDRSYGYTF	TGTGCCAGCATGGACAGGTCCTATGGCTACACCTTC
TRBV5-1	.	TRBJ1-1	.	15	CASSLERGRNTEAFF	TGCGCCAGCAGCTTGGAAAGGGGAAGGAACACTGAAGCTTTCTTT
TRBV18	TRBD1	TRBJ1-2	.	13	CASSPGQDRGYTF	TGTGCCAGCTCACCTGGACAGGACAGAGGCTACACCTTC
TRBV18	TRBD1	TRBJ2-3	.	18	CASSPLGTGPKFPDTQYF	TGTGCCAGCTCACCCCTCGGGACAGGGCCGAAGTTTCCAGATACGCAGTATTTT
TRBV29-1	TRBD1	TRBJ1-1	.	12	CSVEKGAAEAFF	TGCAGCGTTGAAAAGGGGGCCGCTGAAGCTTTCTTT
TRBV5-1	.	TRBJ2-7	.	16	CASSPNPGHQRSEQYF	TGCGCCAGCAGCCCTAATCCGGGACACCAAAGGAGCGAGCAGTACTTC
TRBV3-1/TRBV3-2	TRBD1	TRBJ1-1	.	17	CASSQDFAWTGETEAFF	TGTGCCAGCAGCCAAGATTTTGCATGGACAGGGGAAACTGAAGCTTTCTTT
TRBV19	TRBD1	TRBJ2-5	.	16	CASRPDRGGGQETQYF	TGTGCCAGTAGGCCAGACAGGGGAGGAGGCCAAGAGACCCAGTACTTC
TRBV15	TRBD1	TRBJ1-2	.	16	CATSRGGRTGADGYTF	TGTGCCACCAGCAGAGGAGGGAGGACAGGGGCGGATGGCTACACCTTC
TRBV6-6	.	TRBJ1-5	.	12	CASSRENQPQHF	TGTGCCAGCAGCAGGGAAAATCAGCCCCAGCATTTT
TRBV5-6	TRBD1	TRBJ1-2	.	16	CATLKSPGQGTYGYTF	TGTGCCACCCTTAAGAGTCCGGGACAGGGGACTTATGGCTACACCTTC
TRBV30	.	TRBJ2-5	once	13	CAWSRGGEETQYF	TGTGCCTGGAGTCGTGGAGGGGAAGAGACCCAGTACTTC
TRBV6-6	.	TRBJ1-1	.	15	CASSYRRQTNTEAFF	TGTGCCAGCAGTTATCGCCGACAGACGAACACTGAAGCTTTCTTT
TRBV2	.	TRBJ2-5	.	12	CASSGQGETQYF	TGTGCCAGCAGTGGCCAGGGAGAGACCCAGTACTTC
TRBV7-2	.	TRBJ1-1	.	14	CASSDKGPLAEAFF	TGTGCCAGCAGCGACAAGGGGCCCCTCGCTGAAGCTTTCTTT
TRBV19	TRBD1	TRBJ2-2	.	12	CASRQGYGELFF	TGTGCCAGTAGACAGGGGTACGGGGAGCTGTTTTTT
TRBV15	TRBD2	TRBJ2-3	.	15	CATSSGGAESDMQYF	TGTGCCACCAGCAGCGGGGGGGCCGAATCGGATATGCAGTATTTT
TRBV7-2	TRBD2	TRBJ2-3	.	19	CASSLVFGSGGGTTDTQYF	TGTGCCAGCAGCTTAGTCTTCGGTAGCGGGGGGGGCACCACAGATACGCAGTATTTT
TRBV10-3	.	TRBJ2-3	.	12	CAISGYEDTQYF	TGTGCCATCAGTGGATACGAGGATACGCAGTATTTT
TRBV29-1	.	TRBJ2-5	few	13	CSARHDSEETQYF	TGCAGCGCCAGACACGATTCAGAGGAGACCCAGTACTTC
TRBV20-1	.	TRBJ1-2	.	11	CSQRHNYGYTF	TGCAGCCAGCGGCATAACTATGGCTACACCTTC
TRBV19	TRBD1	TRBJ1-1	.	17	CASSIIRDRGPNTEAFF	TGTGCCAGTAGTATAATCCGGGACAGGGGGCCGAACACTGAAGCTTTCTTT
TRBV10-1	.	TRBJ1-1	.	14	CASSEPSENTEAFF	TGCGCCAGCAGTGAGCCCTCAGAGAACACTGAAGCTTTCTTT
TRBV3-1/TRBV3-2	.	TRBJ1-3	few	17	CASSQEFGTSSGNTIYF	TGTGCCAGCAGCCAAGAATTCGGGACAAGCTCTGGAAACACCATATATTTT
TRBV4-2	TRBD2	TRBJ2-2	.	17	CASSLSLAGGDTGELFF	TGTGCCAGCAGCCTGTCTTTAGCGGGAGGGGACACCGGGGAGCTGTTTTTT
TRBV10-1	.	TRBJ1-5	.	12	CASSDPGEPQHF	TGCGCCAGCAGTGACCCGGGGGAGCCCCAGCATTTT
TRBV2	TRBD1	TRBJ1-2	.	14	CASSEGGGFYGYTF	TGTGCCAGCAGTGAAGGAGGGGGCTTCTATGGCTACACCTTC
TRBV3-1/TRBV3-2	.	TRBJ1-1	.	13	CASSNRADTEAFF	TGTGCCAGCAGCAACAGGGCGGACACTGAAGCTTTCTTT
TRBV19	.	TRBJ1-5	.	16	CASRGGRFVSNQPQHF	TGTGCCAGTAGGGGGGGGCGATTCGTTAGCAATCAGCCCCAGCATTTT
TRBV2	.	TRBJ1-5	.	15	CASSDGLPGNQPQHF	TGTGCCAGCAGTGATGGATTACCAGGAAATCAGCCCCAGCATTTT
TRBV6-5	.	TRBJ2-5	.	15	CASRGDTGYQETQYF	TGTGCCAGCAGGGGGGACACCGGGTACCAAGAGACCCAGTACTTC
TRBV5-1	.	TRBJ2-7	.	13	CASSRGPTYEQYF	TGCGCCAGCAGCAGGGGCCCCACCTACGAGCAGTACTTC
TRBV5-1	.	TRBJ2-5	.	16	CASSSTGLGGEETQYF	TGCGCCAGCAGCTCTACAGGGTTAGGCGGTGAAGAGACCCAGTACTTC
TRBV10-3	TRBD1	TRBJ1-2	few	15	CAISEHPGGHNGYTF	TGTGCCATCAGTGAACACCCAGGGGGCCACAATGGCTACACCTTC
TRBV5-5	TRBD1	TRBJ2-2	once	15	CASSLQGANTGELFF	TGTGCCAGCAGCTTGCAGGGGGCAAACACCGGGGAGCTGTTTTTT
TRBV24-1	.	TRBJ1-2	.	17	CATSSVRGDPDYYGYTF	TGTGCCACCAGTTCAGTCAGGGGCGACCCCGATTACTATGGCTACACCTTC
TRBV7-3	TRBD1	TRBJ2-1	.	15	CASSARQGIWDEQFF	TGTGCCAGCAGCGCCCGACAGGGGATCTGGGATGAGCAGTTCTTC
TRBV19	.	TRBJ1-6	.	15	CASEPRGGRFSPLHF	TGTGCCAGCGAACCTAGGGGGGGCAGATTTTCACCCCTCCACTTT
TRBV5-4	.	TRBJ1-1	.	13	CASSLGGHTEAFF	TGTGCCAGCAGCTTGGGGGGGCACACTGAAGCTTTCTTT
TRBV7-2	.	TRBJ1-6	.	13	CASSLESGSPLHF	TGTGCCAGCAGCTTAGAGTCCGGTTCACCCCTCCACTTT
TRBV5-5	.	TRBJ1-6	.	14	CASATGEAGSPLHF	TGTGCCAGCGCTACGGGGGAAGCGGGGTCACCCCTCCACTTT
TRBV2	.	TRBJ1-2	.	15	CASRISQGIAYGYTF	TGTGCCAGCCGAATCTCACAGGGTATAGCCTATGGCTACACCTTC
TRBV7-9	.	TRBJ2-6	.	17	CASSRGTGFSGANVLTF	TGTGCCAGCAGCCGTGGAACAGGTTTCTCTGGGGCCAACGTCCTGACTTTC
TRBV7-2	TRBD2	TRBJ2-2	.	15	CASSSLAGGRGELFF	TGTGCCAGCAGCTCACTAGCGGGGGGACGCGGGGAGCTGTTTTTT
TRBV14	.	TRBJ2-5	.	17	CAGKWDIRPESEETQYF	TGTGCCGGCAAATGGGACATAAGGCCTGAGAGTGAAGAGACCCAGTACTTC